This T cell receptor beta chain is drawn from a study of cytomegalovirus exposure and HLA in healthy donors. As for the donors, each was a healthy bone marrow donor. Worth noting for this clone: Antigen specificity is unknown.

Study-level points and caveats: A later analysis showed HLA-associated TCR beta chains outstripping equally common others in clonal expansion.

PCR employed 60 Vbeta and 13 Jbeta primers. The protocol was immunoSEQ multiplex PCR, while the TCRdb copy is restricted to in-frame clones and leaves out a portion. The table includes roughly 80,000 clones, 67% detected once. The TCR sequence derives from a woman between 50 and 59 years old in good health and CMV-seropositive. The sequencing sample was made of PBMCs.

The CDR3 loop reads CASSIYGVRQPQHF. In DNA form, the CDR3 reads TGTGCCAGTAGTATTTACGGAGTGAGACAGCCCCAGCATTTT. The chain uses TRBV19 and TRBJ1-5; no definite D call. The CDR3 sequence is 14 residues long. The germline gives CDR1 LNHDA, CDR2 SQIVND (reference sequence). Trimming took off 3 bases at V and 7 bases at J, with 13 bases between the two ends.